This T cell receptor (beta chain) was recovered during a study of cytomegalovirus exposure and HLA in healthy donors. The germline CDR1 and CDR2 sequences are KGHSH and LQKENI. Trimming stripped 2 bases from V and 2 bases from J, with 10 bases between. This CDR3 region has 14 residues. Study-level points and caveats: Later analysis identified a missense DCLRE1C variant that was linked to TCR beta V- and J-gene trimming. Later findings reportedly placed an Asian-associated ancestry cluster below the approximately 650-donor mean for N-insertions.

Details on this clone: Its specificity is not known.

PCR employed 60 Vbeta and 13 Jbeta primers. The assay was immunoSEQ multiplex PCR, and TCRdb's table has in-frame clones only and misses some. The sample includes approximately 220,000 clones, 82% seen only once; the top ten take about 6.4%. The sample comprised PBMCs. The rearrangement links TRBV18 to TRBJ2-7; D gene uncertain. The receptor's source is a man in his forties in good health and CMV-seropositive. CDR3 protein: CASSPGPPTYEQYF. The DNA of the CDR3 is TGTGCCAGCTCACCAGGGCCCCCAACCTACGAGCAGTACTTC.